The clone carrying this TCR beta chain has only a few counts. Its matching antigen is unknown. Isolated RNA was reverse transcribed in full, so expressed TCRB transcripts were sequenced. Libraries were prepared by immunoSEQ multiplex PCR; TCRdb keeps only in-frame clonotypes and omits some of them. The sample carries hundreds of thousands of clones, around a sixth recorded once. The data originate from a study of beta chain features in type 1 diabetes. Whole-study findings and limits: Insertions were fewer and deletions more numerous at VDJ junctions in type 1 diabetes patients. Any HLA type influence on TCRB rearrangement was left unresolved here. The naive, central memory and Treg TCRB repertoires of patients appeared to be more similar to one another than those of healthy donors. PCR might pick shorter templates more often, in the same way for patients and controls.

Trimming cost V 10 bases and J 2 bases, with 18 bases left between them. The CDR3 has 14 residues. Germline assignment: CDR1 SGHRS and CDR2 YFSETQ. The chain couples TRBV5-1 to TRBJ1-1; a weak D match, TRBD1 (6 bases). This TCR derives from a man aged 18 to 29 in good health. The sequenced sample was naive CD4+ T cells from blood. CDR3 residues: CASYEGGTNTEAFF. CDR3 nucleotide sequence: TGCGCCTCCTACGAGGGGGGGACCAACACTGAAGCTTTCTTT.